A single sample gave rise to the 10 T cell receptor beta chains below, sequenced in a study of patients and donors after allogeneic stem cell transplantation. TCRdb re-derived calls from the RT-PCR reads in MiXCR, one entry per CDR3 protein. Of roughly 400 distinct CDR3 sequences listed, around 1.2% are singletons. Sequenced input: blood, either unsorted or a sorted T cell fraction (not recorded which). These receptors were taken from a human donor who was either an allogeneic HSCT recipient or a stem cell or donor lymphocyte infusion donor (not recorded which). It is not recorded whose cells these are; they may come from a transplant donor.

This clonotype is large (0.1 to 1%) in the sample. The rearrangement joins TRBV27 to TRBJ2-7, with 8 bases matching TRBD1. CDR3 length: 13 amino acids. CDR1 MNHEY and CDR2 SMNVEV come from the germline V gene (reference sequence). V shed 5 bases and J 3 bases; nucleotides not matched to a gene: 3. CDR3: CASSTTGGYEQYF. The CDR3 DNA follows: TGTGCCAGCAGTACCACAGGGGGCTACGAGCAGTACTTC.

In this sample, this clonotype is large. The chain recombines TRBV10-3 with TRBJ2-7; possible D gene TRBD1, 6 bases. Germline V gene lookup returns CDR1 ENHRY and CDR2 SYGVKD. The germline V and J ends were trimmed by 2 bases and 5 bases, with 10 bases remaining between them. This CDR3 contains 13 residues. Here the CDR3 DNA reads TGTGCCATCAGTGAGGCCAGGGGCGACGAGCAGTACGTC. Translating it yields CAISEARGDEQYV.

By share, this clonotype ranks as medium-sized (0.01 to 0.1%). The V call is TRBV5-6, the J call TRBJ2-3; the D gene is possibly TRBD1 (7 bases). CDR3 length equals 14 residues. Germline CDR1 and CDR2: SGHDT and YYEEEE. V was shortened by 0 bases and J by 4 bases, with 9 bases between the two germline ends. The CDR3 sequence is CASSLARGADTQYF. The CDR3, as DNA: TGTGCCAGCAGCTTGGCCAGGGGGGCAGATACGCAGTATTTT.

This clonotype is labeled large. The chain joins TRBV30 to TRBJ2-5; 13 bases align to TRBD2. From germline, CDR1 is GTSNPN and CDR2 SVGIG (reference sequence). CDR3 length equals 14 residues. V dropped 5 bases and J dropped 3; count of bases not matched to a gene: 3. CDR3 amino acids: CAWDGTSGEETQYF. The CDR3 DNA sequence: TGTGCCTGGGATGGGACTAGCGGGGAAGAGACCCAGTACTTC.

This clonotype is termed medium-sized (0.01 to 0.1%). J is TRBJ2-1 and V is TRBV5-1; the D gene is possibly TRBD2 (6 bases). Trimming removed 7 bases at V and 9 bases at J, with 14 bases between. CDR1 and CDR2 (germline): SGHRS, YFSETQ. CDR3 length: 12 residues. The CDR3 protein is CASAEGGVEQFF. CDR3 DNA: TGCGCCAGCGCAGAGGGCGGGGTTGAGCAGTTCTTC.

This clonotype is termed large. The rearrangement uses TRBV12-3 or TRBV12-4 and TRBJ2-3; 9 positions agree with TRBD1. The CDR3 is 15 amino acids. Germline trimming cut 1 base from V and 2 bases from J; bases unmatched to any gene: 1. Here the CDR3 reads CASSLGDRVTDTQYF. DNA of the CDR3: TGTGCCAGCAGTTTAGGGGACAGGGTCACAGATACGCAGTATTTT.

This clonotype was counted between two and nine times. The chain recombines TRBV20-1 with TRBJ2-3; D is undetermined. Trimming shortened V by 3 bases and J by 4 bases, and 14 bases separated the two germline ends. CDR1 and CDR2 (germline): DFQATT, SNEGSKA (reference sequence). The CDR3 runs to 14 residues. The CDR3 DNA reads as TGCAGTGCTAGCTCCGACCGATCGGCAGATACGCAGTATTTT. Amino acid sequence: CSASSDRSADTQYF.

By share, this clonotype counts as large. The rearrangement uses TRBV28 and TRBJ2-3, with TRBD1 as a possible D gene (6 bases). V lost 10 bases, J lost 0 bases, and 14 bases lay in between. This CDR3 has 14 residues. Germline CDR1 is MDHEN and CDR2 is SYDVKM. DNA for the CDR3: TGTGCCACCCTTATTACAGGGAGCACAGATACGCAGTATTTT. It yields the protein CATLITGSTDTQYF.

This clonotype is large. V is TRBV20-1 and J is TRBJ2-3; 7 bases agree with TRBD2. Germline V gene sequence: CDR1 DFQATT, CDR2 SNEGSKA (reference sequence). CDR3 length equals 15 residues. Losses at the gene ends were 6 bases for V and 2 bases for J; bases not matched to a gene: 11. The CDR3: CSAEGGAGFTDTQYF. The DNA for the CDR3 is TGCAGTGCCGAGGGAGGGGCAGGGTTCACAGATACGCAGTATTTT.

This clonotype counts as large. CDR3 sequence: CASIPRWRDTEAFF. CDR3 DNA: TGTGCCAGCATACCTCGTTGGAGGGACACTGAAGCTTTCTTT. The chain has TRBV12-3 or TRBV12-4 and TRBJ1-1; D ambiguous. This CDR3 spans 14 amino acids. V lost 7 bases to trimming and J lost 3 bases, with 15 bases between them.